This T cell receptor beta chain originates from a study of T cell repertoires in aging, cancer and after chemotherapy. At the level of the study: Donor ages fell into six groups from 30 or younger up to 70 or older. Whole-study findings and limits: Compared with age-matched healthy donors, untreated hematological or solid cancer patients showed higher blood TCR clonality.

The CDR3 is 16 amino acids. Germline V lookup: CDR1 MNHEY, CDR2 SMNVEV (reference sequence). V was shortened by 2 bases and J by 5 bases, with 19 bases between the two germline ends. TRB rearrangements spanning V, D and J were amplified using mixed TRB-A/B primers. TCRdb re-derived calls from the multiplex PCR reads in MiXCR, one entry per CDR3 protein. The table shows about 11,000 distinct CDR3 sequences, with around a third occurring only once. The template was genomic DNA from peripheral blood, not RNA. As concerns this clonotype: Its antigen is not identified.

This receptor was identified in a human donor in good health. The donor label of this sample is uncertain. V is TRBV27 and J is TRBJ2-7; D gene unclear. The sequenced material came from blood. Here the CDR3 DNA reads TGTGCCAGCAGTTTACTGGCTCCGGTCGTACGGAACGAGCAGTACTTC. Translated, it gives CASSLLAPVVRNEQYF.